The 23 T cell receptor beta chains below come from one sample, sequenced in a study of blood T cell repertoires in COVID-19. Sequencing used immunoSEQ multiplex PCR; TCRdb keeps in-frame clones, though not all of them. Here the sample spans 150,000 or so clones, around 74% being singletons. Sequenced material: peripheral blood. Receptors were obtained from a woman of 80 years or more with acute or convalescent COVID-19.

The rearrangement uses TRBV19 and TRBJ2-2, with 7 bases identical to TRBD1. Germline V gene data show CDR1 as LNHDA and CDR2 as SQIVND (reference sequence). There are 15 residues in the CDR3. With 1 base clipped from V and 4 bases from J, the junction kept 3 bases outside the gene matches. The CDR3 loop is CASSIATGATGELFF. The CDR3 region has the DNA TGTGCCAGTAGTATAGCTACAGGGGCCACCGGGGAGCTGTTTTTT.

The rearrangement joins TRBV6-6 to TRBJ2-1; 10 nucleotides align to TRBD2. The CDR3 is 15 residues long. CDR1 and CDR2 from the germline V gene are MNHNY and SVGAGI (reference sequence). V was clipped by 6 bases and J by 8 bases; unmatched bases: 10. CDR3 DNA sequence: TGTGCCAGCAGCACACCGGGACTAGCGATCCATGAGCAGTTCTTC. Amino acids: CASSTPGLAIHEQFF.

CDR3 loop: CALGQGAARGYTF. The DNA of the CDR3 is TGTGCCCTCGGACAGGGGGCGGCGCGGGGCTACACCTTC. The chain combines TRBV28 with TRBJ1-2, with 11 nucleotides matching TRBD1. Per the germline V gene, CDR1 is MDHEN and CDR2 is SYDVKM. This CDR3 comprises 13 residues. The J segment lost 8 bases and the V segment lost 11 bases, leaving 10 bases of the junction unmatched.

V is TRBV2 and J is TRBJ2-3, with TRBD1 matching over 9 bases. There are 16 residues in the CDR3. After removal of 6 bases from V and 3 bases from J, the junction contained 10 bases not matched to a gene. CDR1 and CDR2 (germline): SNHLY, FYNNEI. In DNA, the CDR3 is TGTGCCAGCAGGGCGCTACAGGGGGCGAGGACAGATACGCAGTATTTT. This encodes CASRALQGARTDTQYF.

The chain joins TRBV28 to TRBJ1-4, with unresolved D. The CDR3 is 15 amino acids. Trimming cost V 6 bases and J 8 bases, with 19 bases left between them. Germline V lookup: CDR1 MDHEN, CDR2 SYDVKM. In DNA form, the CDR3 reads TGTGCCAGCAGGTACCTGGCGGGGAGAGGAGAAAAACTGTTTTTT. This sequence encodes CASRYLAGRGEKLFF.

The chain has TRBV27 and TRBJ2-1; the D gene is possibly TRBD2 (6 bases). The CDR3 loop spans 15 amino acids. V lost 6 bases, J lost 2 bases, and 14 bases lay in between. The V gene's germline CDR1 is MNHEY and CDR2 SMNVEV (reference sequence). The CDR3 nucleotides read TGTGCCAGCAGGGTTGGGCGGGGTACCTACAATGAGCAGTTCTTC. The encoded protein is CASRVGRGTYNEQFF.

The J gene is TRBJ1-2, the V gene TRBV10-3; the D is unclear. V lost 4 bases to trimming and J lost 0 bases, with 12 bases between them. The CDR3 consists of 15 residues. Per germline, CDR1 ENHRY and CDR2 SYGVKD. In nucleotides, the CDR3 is TGTGCCATCAGTGTCGGGTCGGATTCTAACTATGGCTACACCTTC. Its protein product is CAISVGSDSNYGYTF.

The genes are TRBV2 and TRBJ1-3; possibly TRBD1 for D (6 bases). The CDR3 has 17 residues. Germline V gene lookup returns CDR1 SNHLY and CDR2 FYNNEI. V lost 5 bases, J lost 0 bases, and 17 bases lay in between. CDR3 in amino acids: CASSSQGTPFSGNTIYF. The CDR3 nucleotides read TGTGCCAGCAGTTCCCAGGGGACGCCTTTCTCTGGAAACACCATATATTTT. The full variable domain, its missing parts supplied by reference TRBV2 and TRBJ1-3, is EPEVTQTPSHQVTQMGQEVILRCVPISNHLYFYWYRQILGQKVEFLVSFYNNEISEKSEIFDDQFSVERPDGSNFTLKIRSTKLEDSAMYFCASSSQGTPFSGNTIYFGEGSWLTVV.

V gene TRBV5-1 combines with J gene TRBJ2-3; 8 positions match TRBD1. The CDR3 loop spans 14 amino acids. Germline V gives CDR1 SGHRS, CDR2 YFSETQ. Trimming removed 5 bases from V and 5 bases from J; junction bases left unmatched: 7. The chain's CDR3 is CASSAQGAGDTQYF. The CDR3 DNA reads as TGCGCCAGCAGTGCTCAGGGGGCTGGAGATACGCAGTATTTT.

The CDR3 is CASSGPGTGSYEQYF. The CDR3 DNA is TGTGCCAGCAGTGGACCCGGGACAGGGTCCTACGAGCAGTACTTC. The gene calls are TRBV28 and TRBJ2-7; 9 bases line up with TRBD1. Losses at the gene ends were 5 bases for V and 1 base for J; bases not matched to a gene: 6. In germline, CDR1 is MDHEN, CDR2 SYDVKM. The CDR3 length is 15 residues. The variable domain in full, completed from reference TRBV28 and TRBJ2-7, reads DVKVTQSSRYLVKRTGEKVFLECVQDMDHENMFWYRQDPGLGLRLIYFSYDVKMKEKGDIPEGYSVSREKKERFSLILESASTNQTSMYLCASSGPGTGSYEQYFGPGTRLTVT.

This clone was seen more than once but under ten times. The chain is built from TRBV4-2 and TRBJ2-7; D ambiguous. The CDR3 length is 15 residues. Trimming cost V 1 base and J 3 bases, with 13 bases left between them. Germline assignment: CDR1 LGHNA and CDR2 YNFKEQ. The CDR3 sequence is CASSQVMASGYEQYF. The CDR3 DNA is TGTGCCAGCAGCCAAGTTATGGCCTCGGGCTACGAGCAGTACTTC.

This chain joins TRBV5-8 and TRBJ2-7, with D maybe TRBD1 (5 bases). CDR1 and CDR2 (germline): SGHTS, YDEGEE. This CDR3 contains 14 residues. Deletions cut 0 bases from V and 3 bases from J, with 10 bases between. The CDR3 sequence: CASSLGQRIYEQYF. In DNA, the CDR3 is TGTGCCAGCAGCTTGGGACAGCGAATCTACGAGCAGTACTTC. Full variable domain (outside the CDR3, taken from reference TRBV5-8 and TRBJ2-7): EAGVTQSPTHLIKTRGQQATLRCSPISGHTSVYWYQQALGLGLQFLLWYDEGEERNRGNFPPRFSGRQFPNYSSELNVNALELEDSALYLCASSLGQRIYEQYFGPGTRLTVT.

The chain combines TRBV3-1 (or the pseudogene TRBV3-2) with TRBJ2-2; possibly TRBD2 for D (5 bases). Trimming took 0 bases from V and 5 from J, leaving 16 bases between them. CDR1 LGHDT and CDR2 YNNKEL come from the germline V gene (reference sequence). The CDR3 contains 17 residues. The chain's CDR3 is CASSQDLRASGTGELFF. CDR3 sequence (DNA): TGTGCCAGCAGCCAAGACTTGCGGGCCTCGGGAACCGGGGAGCTGTTTTTT.

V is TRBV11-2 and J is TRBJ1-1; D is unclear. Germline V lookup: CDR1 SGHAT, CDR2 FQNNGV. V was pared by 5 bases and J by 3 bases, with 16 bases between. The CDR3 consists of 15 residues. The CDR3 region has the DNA TGTGCCAGCAGCCCCTGGGAGGGAAGGGACACTGAAGCTTTCTTT. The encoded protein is CASSPWEGRDTEAFF.

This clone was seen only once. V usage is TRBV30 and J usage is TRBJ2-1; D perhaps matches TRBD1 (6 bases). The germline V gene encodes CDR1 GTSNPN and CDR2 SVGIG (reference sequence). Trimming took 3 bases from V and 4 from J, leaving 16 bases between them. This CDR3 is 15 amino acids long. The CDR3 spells CAWSPQGWGYNEQFF. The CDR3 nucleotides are TGTGCCTGGAGCCCACAGGGTTGGGGTTACAATGAGCAGTTCTTC.

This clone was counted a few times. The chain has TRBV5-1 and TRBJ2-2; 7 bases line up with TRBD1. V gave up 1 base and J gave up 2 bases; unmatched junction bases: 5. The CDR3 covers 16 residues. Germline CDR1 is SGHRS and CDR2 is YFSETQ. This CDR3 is CASSLSGTANTGELFF. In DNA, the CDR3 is TGCGCCAGCAGCTTGTCGGGGACAGCCAACACCGGGGAGCTGTTTTTT.

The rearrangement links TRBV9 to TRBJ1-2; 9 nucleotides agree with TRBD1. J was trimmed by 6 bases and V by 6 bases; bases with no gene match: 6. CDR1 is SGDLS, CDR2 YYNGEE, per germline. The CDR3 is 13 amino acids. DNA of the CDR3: TGTGCCAGCACCAGACAGGGGGAGCATGGCTACACCTTC. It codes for CASTRQGEHGYTF.

DNA of the CDR3: TGTGCCAGCAGTTTGATGAACAGCTACGAGCAGTACTTC. Amino acid sequence: CASSLMNSYEQYF. V is TRBV28 and J is TRBJ2-7; D is unclear. V lost 3 bases and J lost 3, with 9 bases in between. CDR3 size: 13 residues. The germline gives CDR1 MDHEN, CDR2 SYDVKM.

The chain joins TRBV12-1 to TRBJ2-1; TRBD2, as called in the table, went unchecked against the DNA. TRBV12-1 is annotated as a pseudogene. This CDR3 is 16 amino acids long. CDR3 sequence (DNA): TGTGCCAGCAGCTTTGAGGGACTAGCGGGAGAAAATGAGCAGTTCTTC. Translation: CASSFEGLAGENEQFF.

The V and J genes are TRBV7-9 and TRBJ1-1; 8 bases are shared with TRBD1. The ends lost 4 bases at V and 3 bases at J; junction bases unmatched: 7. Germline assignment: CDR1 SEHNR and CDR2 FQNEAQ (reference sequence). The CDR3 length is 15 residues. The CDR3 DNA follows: TGTGCCAGCAGCTCGCAGGGGGCTTCGGACACTGAAGCTTTCTTT. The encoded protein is CASSSQGASDTEAFF.

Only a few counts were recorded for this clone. CDR3 region: CASSLSAGADTQYF. In DNA form, the CDR3 reads TGCGCCAGCAGCTTGTCGGCGGGGGCAGATACGCAGTATTTT. V gene TRBV5-1 combines with J gene TRBJ2-3; 7 bases agree with TRBD2. The CDR3 length is 14 residues. The V gene's germline CDR1 is SGHRS and CDR2 YFSETQ. The V segment lost 1 base and the J segment 4 bases; nucleotides outside the gene matches: 3.

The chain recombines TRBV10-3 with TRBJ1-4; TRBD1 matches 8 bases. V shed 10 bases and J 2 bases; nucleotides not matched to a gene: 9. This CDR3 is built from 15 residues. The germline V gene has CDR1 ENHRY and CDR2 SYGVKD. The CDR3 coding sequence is TGTGCCAGCAGCAGGGGGCTTCAGACTAATGAAAAACTGTTTTTT. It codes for CASSRGLQTNEKLFF.

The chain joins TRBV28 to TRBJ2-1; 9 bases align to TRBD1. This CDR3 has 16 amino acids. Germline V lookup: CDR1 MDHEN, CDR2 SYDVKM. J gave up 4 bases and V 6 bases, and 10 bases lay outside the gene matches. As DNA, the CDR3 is TGTGCCAGCAGCTTTCAACCGGGACAGGGATACAATGAGCAGTTCTTC. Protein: CASSFQPGQGYNEQFF.